This T cell receptor (beta chain) appears in the sequencing data of a study of CD8+CD57+ T cells in acquired aplastic anemia. Study-wide context: Healthy donor CD4+ cell samples had a mean of around 11 million reads. General study points: The study identified twenty-nine CD8+ CDR3 sequences shared by patients and controls.

This clonotype has a handful of counts. The antigen remains unidentified. TCR beta VDJ and CDR3 profiles were obtained from a genomic DNA template. TCRdb reprocessed the reads with MiXCR, giving one entry per CDR3 protein. The sample records around 170,000 distinct CDR3 sequences, around 60% being singletons. This CDR3 is 12 amino acids long. The germline V gene encodes CDR1 SGHTA and CDR2 FQGTGA. Trimming took 5 bases from V and 5 from J; bases not matched to a gene: 1. The chain uses TRBV7-3 and TRBJ2-7; 9 bases match TRBD1. The sequence derives from a human donor in good health. Input material: sorted CD4+, CD8+, or CD8+CD57+ T cells (not recorded which) from PBMCs. CDR3 DNA: TGTGCCAGCAGCACAGGGGGCGACGAGCAGTACTTC. Protein sequence: CASSTGGDEQYF.